This TCR beta chain came from a study of cytomegalovirus exposure and HLA in healthy donors. Comment on this clone: What it binds is not known.

PCR involved 60 Vbeta and 13 Jbeta primers. TCRdb keeps only in-frame clones here, not all; method: immunoSEQ multiplex PCR. The sample contains 95,000 to 150,000 clones, about 16% of which appear only once. Points from the study as a whole: Confirmation was obtained in vitro that a few CMV-associated chains are specific for CMV antigens.

The ends lost 6 bases at V and 5 bases at J; junction bases unmatched: 15. The CDR3 length is 19 residues. CDR1 and CDR2 (germline): MDHEN, SYDVKM. The sequencing input was PBMCs. The chain carries TRBV28 and TRBJ2-5; 16 bases match TRBD2. This sequence was found in a young woman in good health and CMV-seronegative. CDR3 sequence (DNA): TGTGCCAGCAGCGCCCCATCGGGACTAGCGGGGGGGCAGAAGGAGACCCAGTACTTC. It yields the protein CASSAPSGLAGGQKETQYF.